The sequence of this TCR beta chain was determined in a study of cytomegalovirus exposure and HLA in healthy donors (dated by TCRdb to between 2016 and 2019). Looking at the study overall: The 666 repertoires of the first cohort and the roughly 120 validation repertoires were produced on the same platform, according to a later analysis. High-throughput TCR immunosequencing, statistical association of individual TCRs with disease status, and machine learning were combined to predict cytomegalovirus infection status. In addition to the first cohort of 666 subjects, a separate validation cohort of 120 different subjects was used. The study aimed to test whether signatures of past pathogen exposure could be identified by cataloging public T cell receptors.

Relative to germline, V is 2 bases shorter and J is 2 bases shorter, with 19 bases between their ends. The germline V gene (reference sequence) yields LNHNV for CDR1 and YYDKDF for CDR2. The CDR3 contains 17 residues, cysteine and phenylalanine counted. Only CDR3 DNA is held: 51 bases, read in frame from base 1. Study-level results and caveats: A few of the identified cytomegalovirus-associated TCR beta chains were confirmed in vitro to be specific for cytomegalovirus antigens. The classifier was reported to diagnose cytomegalovirus status with high specificity and sensitivity in both the original cohort and the validation cohort. While some public TCRs were present in many individuals, most TCR sequences turned up only very rarely across donors. A later analysis lacked HLA typing for the validation cohort, so it scored co-occurrence in that cohort across all 120 repertoires. The authors suggested that the approach could potentially be extended to other disease states and immunological phenotypes. A later analysis found that TCRs clustered in the first cohort also tended to co-occur in the 120 validation repertoires, with just under 95% of cluster scores above 0. In the study, around 160 TCR beta chains were listed as associated with cytomegalovirus.

The donors were included in the validation cohort of some 120 subjects, a group kept apart from the roughly 700-subject first cohort. The library was generated by the immunoSEQ multiplex PCR assay. The published analysis was carried out like this. A statistical classification framework was built for diagnosing cytomegalovirus status from the catalog of TCR beta chain sequences. This is the immuneACCESS table as TCRdb keeps it, with only in-frame sequences that have V and J called. A part of the clones is gone; compared with another copy, unresolved V genes explain less than half, and the rest is unexplained. V, J and clone size are those of that table, while D and trimming were read from the DNA. Across this sample there are some 340,000 clones, with about nine tenths seen only once. The biggest ten clones account for approximately 1.1% of the sample. Notes on this clone: Its antigen target is currently unknown. Base qualities were left out, and no much larger clone turns up one base away.

The sample comprised PBMCs. The chain was built from TRBV15 and TRBJ2-7; the D gene lacks a confident call. This clonotype was sampled from a woman aged 30 to 39 in good health and CMV-seropositive. The DNA is TGTGCCACCAGCAGATCTAGGCTCCCCGGACCTCCCTACGAGCAGTACTTC. Translation gives CATSRSRLPGPPYEQYF.